This T cell receptor (beta chain) emerged from a study of shared clonotypes between healthy human individuals. Every donor, a Caucasian adult, lived in Nashville, Tennessee. Study findings and constraints: Rarefaction demonstrated incomplete sorted-subset sequencing despite large depth.

For this clone: As yet, its antigen is unknown.

Per germline, CDR1 SGHAT and CDR2 FQNNGV. The CDR3 has 15 residues. V was trimmed by 6 bases and J by 0 bases, leaving 12 bases between them. For each subset, genomic DNA was distributed in equal portions over several immunoSEQ plates. Clones were read by immunoSEQ multiplex PCR, and TCRdb kept only the in-frame ones, dropping some. The table has fewer than 1.6 million clones, about 98.5% seen once. Sample: naive CD4+ T cells sorted from blood. Noted subset: CD45RA+ positively selected. The sequence was collected from a young man in good health. The chain is built from TRBV11-2 and TRBJ2-1; perhaps TRBD2 as D (5 bases). The CDR3 nucleotides are TGTGCCAGCAGGCAGGTGGGGAGCTCCTACAATGAGCAGTTCTTC. Protein sequence: CASRQVGSSYNEQFF.